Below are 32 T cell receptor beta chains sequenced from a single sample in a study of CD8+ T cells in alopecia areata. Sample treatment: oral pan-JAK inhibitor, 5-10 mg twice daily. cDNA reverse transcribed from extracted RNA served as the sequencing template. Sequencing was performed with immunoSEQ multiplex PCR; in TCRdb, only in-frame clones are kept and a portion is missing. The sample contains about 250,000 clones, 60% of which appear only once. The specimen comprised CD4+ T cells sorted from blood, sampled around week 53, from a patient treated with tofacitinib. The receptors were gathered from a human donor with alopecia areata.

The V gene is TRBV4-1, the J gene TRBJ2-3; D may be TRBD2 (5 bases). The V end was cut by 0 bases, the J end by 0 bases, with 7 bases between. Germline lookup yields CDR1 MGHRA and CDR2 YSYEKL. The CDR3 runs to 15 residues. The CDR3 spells CASSQERTSTDTQYF. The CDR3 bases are TGCGCCAGCAGCCAAGAGCGGACTAGCACAGATACGCAGTATTTT.

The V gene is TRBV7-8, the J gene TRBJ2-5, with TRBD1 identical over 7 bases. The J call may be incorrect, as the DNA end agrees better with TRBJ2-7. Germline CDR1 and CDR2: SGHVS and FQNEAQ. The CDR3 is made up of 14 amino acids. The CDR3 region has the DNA TGTGCCAGCAGCTTACGACAGGGTATCTACGAGCAGTACTTC. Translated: CASSLRQGIYEQYF.

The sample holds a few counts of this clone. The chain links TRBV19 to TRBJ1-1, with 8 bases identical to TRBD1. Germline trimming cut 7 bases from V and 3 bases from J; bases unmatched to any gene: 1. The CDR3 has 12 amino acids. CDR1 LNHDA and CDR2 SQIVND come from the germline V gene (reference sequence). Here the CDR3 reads CASTDRDTEAFF. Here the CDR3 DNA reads TGTGCCAGTACGGACAGGGACACTGAAGCTTTCTTT.

CDR3 residues: CASSPSLTSSGLYNEQFF. The CDR3 DNA reads TGTGCCAGCAGCCCATCTCTTACCTCTAGCGGGCTTTACAATGAGCAGTTCTTC. This chain joins TRBV7-9 and TRBJ2-1; 8 bases match TRBD2. Germline V gene sequence: CDR1 SEHNR, CDR2 FQNEAQ (reference sequence). V trimming: 5 bases; J trimming: 4 bases; junction bases outside the gene matches: 16. This CDR3 spans 18 amino acids.

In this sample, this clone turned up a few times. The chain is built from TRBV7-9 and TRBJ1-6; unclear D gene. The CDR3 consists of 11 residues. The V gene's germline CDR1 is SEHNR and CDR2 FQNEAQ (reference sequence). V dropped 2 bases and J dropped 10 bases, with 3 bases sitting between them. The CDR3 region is CASSLNSPLHF. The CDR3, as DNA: TGTGCCAGCAGCTTAAACTCACCCCTCCACTTT.

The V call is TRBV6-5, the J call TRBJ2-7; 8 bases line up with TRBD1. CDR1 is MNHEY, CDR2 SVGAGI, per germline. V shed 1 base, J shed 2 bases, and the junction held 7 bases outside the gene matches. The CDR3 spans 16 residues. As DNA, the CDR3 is TGTGCCAGCAGTTACTTGACAGGGGATCGCCCCTACGAGCAGTACTTC. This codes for CASSYLTGDRPYEQYF.

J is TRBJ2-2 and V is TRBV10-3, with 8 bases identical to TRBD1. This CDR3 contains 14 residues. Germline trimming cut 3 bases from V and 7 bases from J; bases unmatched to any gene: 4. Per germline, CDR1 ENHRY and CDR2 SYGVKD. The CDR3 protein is CAISDRGQDGELFF. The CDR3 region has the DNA TGTGCCATCAGTGATAGGGGACAGGACGGGGAGCTGTTTTTT.

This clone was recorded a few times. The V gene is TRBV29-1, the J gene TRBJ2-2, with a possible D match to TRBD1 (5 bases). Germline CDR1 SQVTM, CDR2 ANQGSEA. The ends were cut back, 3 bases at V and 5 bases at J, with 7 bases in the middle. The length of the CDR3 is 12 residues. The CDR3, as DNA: TGCAGCGTTGACAGGGCAACCGGGGAGCTGTTTTTT. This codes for CSVDRATGELFF.

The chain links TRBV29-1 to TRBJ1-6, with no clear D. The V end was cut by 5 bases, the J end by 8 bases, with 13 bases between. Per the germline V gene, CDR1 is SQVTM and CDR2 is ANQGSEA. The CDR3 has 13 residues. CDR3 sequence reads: CSVRAELDSPLHF. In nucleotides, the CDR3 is TGCAGCGTTCGTGCTGAGTTGGATTCACCCCTCCACTTT.

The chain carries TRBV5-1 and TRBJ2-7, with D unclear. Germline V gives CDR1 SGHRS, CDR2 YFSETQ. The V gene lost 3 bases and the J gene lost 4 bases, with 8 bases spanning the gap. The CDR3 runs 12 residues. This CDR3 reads CASSSPRYEQYF. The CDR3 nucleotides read TGCGCCAGCAGCTCCCCCAGATACGAGCAGTACTTC.

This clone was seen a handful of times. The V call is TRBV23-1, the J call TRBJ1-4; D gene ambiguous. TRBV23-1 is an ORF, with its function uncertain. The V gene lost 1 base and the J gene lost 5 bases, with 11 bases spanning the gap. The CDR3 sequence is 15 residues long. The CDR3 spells CASSQFQLWNEKLFF. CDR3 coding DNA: TGCGCCAGCAGTCAATTCCAGCTTTGGAATGAAAAACTGTTTTTT.

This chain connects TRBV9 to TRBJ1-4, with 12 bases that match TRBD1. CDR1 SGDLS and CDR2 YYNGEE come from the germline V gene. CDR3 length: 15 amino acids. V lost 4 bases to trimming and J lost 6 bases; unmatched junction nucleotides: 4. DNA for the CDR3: TGTGCCAGCAGCAGGGGGACAGGGGGCCATGAAAAACTGTTTTTT. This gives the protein CASSRGTGGHEKLFF.

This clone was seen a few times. Here the CDR3 reads CAWSPPGTYEETQYF. In nucleotides, the CDR3 is TGTGCCTGGAGTCCGCCCGGCACCTATGAAGAGACCCAGTACTTC. The chain uses TRBV30 and TRBJ2-5, with no clear D. Trimming removed 2 bases from V and 3 bases from J, with 16 bases in between. The CDR3 is 15 residues long. Germline V gives CDR1 GTSNPN, CDR2 SVGIG (reference sequence).

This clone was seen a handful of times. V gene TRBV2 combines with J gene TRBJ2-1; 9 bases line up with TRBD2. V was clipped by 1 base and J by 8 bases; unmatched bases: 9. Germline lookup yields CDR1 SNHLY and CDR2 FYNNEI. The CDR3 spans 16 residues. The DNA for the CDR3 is TGTGCCAGCAGTGAAGAGAGAGCGGGGGGCCCGGATGAGCAGTTCTTC. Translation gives CASSEERAGGPDEQFF.

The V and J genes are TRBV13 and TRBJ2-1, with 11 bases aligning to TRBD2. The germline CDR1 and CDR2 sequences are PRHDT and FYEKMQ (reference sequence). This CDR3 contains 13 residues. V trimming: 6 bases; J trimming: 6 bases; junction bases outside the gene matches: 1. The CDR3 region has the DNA TGTGCCAGCAGTCTAGCGGGGGGCAATGAGCAGTTCTTC. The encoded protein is CASSLAGGNEQFF.

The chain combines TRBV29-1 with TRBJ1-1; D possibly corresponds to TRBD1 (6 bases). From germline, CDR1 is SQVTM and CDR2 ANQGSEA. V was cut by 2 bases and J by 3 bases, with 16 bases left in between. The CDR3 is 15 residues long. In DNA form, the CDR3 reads TGCAGCGTTGAATATTCGGGGACAAGGTACACTGAAGCTTTCTTT. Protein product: CSVEYSGTRYTEAFF.

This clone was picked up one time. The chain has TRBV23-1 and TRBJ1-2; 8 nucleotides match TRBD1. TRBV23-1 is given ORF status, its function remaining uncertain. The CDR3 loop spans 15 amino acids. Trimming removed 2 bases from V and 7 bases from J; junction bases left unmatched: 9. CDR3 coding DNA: TGCGCCAGCAGTCAACGGGGCAGGGGGCGGTTTGGCTACACCTTC. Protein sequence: CASSQRGRGRFGYTF.

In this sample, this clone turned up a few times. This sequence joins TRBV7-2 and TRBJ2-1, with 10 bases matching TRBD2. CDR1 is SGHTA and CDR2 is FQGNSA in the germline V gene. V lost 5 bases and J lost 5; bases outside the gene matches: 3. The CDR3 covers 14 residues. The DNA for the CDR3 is TGTGCCAGCAGCCTAACTAGCGGGGACAATGAGCAGTTCTTC. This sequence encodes CASSLTSGDNEQFF.

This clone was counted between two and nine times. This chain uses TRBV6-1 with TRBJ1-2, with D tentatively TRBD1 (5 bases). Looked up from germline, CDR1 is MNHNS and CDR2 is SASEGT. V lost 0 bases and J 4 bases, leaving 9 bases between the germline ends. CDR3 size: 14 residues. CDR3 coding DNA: TGTGCCAGCAGTGAAGCGGGGGAGACCTATGGCTACACCTTC. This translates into CASSEAGETYGYTF.

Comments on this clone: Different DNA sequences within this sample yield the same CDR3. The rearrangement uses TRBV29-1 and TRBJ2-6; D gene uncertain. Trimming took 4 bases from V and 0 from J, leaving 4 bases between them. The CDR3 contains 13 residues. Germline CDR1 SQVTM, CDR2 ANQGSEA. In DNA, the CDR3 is TGCAGCGTTGGATTCTCTGGGGCCAACGTCCTGACTTTC. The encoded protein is CSVGFSGANVLTF.

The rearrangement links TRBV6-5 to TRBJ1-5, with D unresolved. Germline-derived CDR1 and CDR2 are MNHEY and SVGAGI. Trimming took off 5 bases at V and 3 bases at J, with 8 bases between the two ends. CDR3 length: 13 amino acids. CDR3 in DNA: TGTGCCAGCAGTCGGGCCATCAATCAGCCCCAGCATTTT. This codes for CASSRAINQPQHF.

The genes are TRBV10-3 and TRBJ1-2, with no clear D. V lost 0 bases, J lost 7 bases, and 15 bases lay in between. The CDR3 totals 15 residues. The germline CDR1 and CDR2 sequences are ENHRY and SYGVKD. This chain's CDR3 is CAISESLPRLGGYTF. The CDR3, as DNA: TGTGCCATCAGTGAGTCCCTCCCGAGGCTAGGTGGCTACACCTTC.

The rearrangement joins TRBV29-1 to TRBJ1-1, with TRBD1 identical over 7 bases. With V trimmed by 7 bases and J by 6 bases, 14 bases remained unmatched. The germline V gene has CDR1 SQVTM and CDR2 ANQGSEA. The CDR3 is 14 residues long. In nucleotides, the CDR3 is TGCAGCGCCGAGACAGGGAATCGCGTTTCTGAAGCTTTCTTT. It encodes CSAETGNRVSEAFF.

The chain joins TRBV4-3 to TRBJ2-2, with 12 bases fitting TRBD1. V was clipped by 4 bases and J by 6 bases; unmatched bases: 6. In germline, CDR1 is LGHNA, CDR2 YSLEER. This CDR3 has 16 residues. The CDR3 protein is CASSPRDRGRAGELFF. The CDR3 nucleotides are TGCGCCAGCAGCCCCCGGGACAGGGGGCGAGCCGGGGAGCTGTTTTTT.

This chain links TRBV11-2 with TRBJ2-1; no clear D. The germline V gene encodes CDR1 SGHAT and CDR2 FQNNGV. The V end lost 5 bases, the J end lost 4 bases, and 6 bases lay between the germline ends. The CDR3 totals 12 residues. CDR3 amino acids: CASSPTYNEQFF. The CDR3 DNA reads TGTGCCAGCAGCCCGACATACAATGAGCAGTTCTTC.

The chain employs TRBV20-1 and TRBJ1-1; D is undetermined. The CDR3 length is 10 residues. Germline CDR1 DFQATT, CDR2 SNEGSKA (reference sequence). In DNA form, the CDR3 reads TGCAGCGCAACGAACACTGAAGCTTTCTTT. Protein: CSATNTEAFF.

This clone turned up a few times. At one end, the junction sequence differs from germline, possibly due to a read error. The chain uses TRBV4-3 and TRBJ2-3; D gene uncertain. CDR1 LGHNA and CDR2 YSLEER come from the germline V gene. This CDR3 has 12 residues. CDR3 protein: CASSQAGHTQYF. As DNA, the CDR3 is TGCGCCAGCAGTCAAGCCGGACATACGCAGTATTTT.

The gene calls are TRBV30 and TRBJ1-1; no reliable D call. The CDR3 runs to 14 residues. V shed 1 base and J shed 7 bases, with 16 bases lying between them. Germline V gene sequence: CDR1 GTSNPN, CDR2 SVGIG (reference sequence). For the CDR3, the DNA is TGTGCCTGGAGTGGGTTTGGTAAGGGCGTTGAAGCTTTCTTT. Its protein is CAWSGFGKGVEAFF.

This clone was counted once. CDR3 in amino acids: CASSPPDRPSYGYTF. CDR3 in DNA: TGTGCCAGCTCACCACCGGACCGGCCCTCCTATGGCTACACCTTC. This sequence joins TRBV18 and TRBJ1-2; D gene ambiguous. Germline V CDR1 and CDR2: KGHSH, LQKENI. The CDR3 contains 15 residues. The V and J ends lost 0 bases and 4 bases respectively, with 12 bases between them.

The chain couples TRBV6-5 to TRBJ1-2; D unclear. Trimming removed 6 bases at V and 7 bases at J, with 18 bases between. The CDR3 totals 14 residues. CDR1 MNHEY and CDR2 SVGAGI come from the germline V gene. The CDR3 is CASRPSGPNSGYTF. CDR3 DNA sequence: TGTGCCAGCAGACCAAGCGGACCCAACAGTGGCTACACCTTC.

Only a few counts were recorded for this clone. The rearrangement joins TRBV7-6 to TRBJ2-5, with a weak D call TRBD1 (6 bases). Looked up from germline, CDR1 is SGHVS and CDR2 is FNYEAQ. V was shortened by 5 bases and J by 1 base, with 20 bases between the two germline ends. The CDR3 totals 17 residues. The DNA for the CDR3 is TGTGCCAGCAGCCCTACGTGGGGACATCCGCTCCAAGAGACCCAGTACTTC. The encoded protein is CASSPTWGHPLQETQYF.

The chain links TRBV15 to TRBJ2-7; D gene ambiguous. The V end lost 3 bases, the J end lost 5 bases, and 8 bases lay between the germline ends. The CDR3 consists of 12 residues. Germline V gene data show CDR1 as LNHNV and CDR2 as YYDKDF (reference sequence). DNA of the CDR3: TGTGCCACCAGCAGGTACACGGACGAGCAGTACTTC. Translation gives CATSRYTDEQYF.